The 28 T cell receptor beta chains reported below all come from one sample, sequenced in a study of blood T cell repertoires in COVID-19. Assay used: immunoSEQ multiplex PCR; TCRdb lists only in-frame clones, some missing. The sample records 200,000 to 250,000 clones, more than 80% being singletons. The specimen was PBMCs or T cells enriched from blood (not recorded which). The receptors originated from a woman aged 35 to 49 with acute COVID-19.

V is TRBV20-1 and J is TRBJ1-1; no firm D call. Germline V gives CDR1 DFQATT, CDR2 SNEGSKA (reference sequence). The CDR3 sequence is 11 residues long. Trimming took off 5 bases at V and 0 bases at J, with 4 bases between the two ends. CDR3: CSAPVNTEAFF. The CDR3 nucleotides read TGCAGTGCTCCCGTGAACACTGAAGCTTTCTTT.

Here the CDR3 reads CASSLWGGTVTDTQYF. The CDR3 DNA sequence: TGTGCCAGCAGCCTGTGGGGAGGAACAGTCACAGATACGCAGTATTTT. This sequence joins TRBV5-6 and TRBJ2-3, with D possibly matching TRBD2 (6 bases). V was pared by 4 bases and J by 2 bases, with 17 bases between. The length of the CDR3 is 16 residues. The germline gives CDR1 SGHDT, CDR2 YYEEEE.

For this clone: The sample has other DNA sequences that encode this CDR3 too. This rearrangement joins TRBV7-2 to TRBJ2-2; D is perhaps TRBD2 (6 bases). Trimming took 2 bases from V and 0 from J, leaving 7 bases between them. CDR3 length equals 15 residues. Per germline, CDR1 SGHTA and CDR2 FQGNSA. The CDR3 sequence is CASSLTGANTGELFF. The CDR3 DNA follows: TGTGCCAGCAGCTTAACGGGGGCGAACACCGGGGAGCTGTTTTTT.

The J gene is TRBJ1-1, the V gene TRBV12-3 or TRBV12-4; D is ambiguous. Trimming took 6 bases from V and 5 from J, leaving 13 bases between them. The CDR3 extends over 13 amino acids. In DNA, the CDR3 is TGTGCCAGCAGGCCGCGTCGGTGGACTGAAGCTTTCTTT. Its protein is CASRPRRWTEAFF.

The chain's CDR3 is CASRYRVDEQFF. DNA of the CDR3: TGTGCCAGCAGATACAGGGTCGATGAGCAGTTCTTC. The V gene is TRBV25-1, the J gene TRBJ2-1; maybe TRBD1 (6 bases). Germline CDR1 and CDR2: MGHDK and SYGVNS. The germline V and J ends were trimmed by 6 bases and 8 bases, with 11 bases remaining between them. The CDR3 runs 12 residues.

V and J are TRBV20-1 and TRBJ1-1; D unclear. The CDR3 contains 11 residues. Trimming shortened V by 4 bases and J by 1 base, and 4 bases separated the two germline ends. Germline V gene sequence: CDR1 DFQATT, CDR2 SNEGSKA (reference sequence). The CDR3 protein is CSAIRNTEAFF. The CDR3 region has the DNA TGCAGTGCTATCCGGAACACTGAAGCTTTCTTT.

This chain connects TRBV7-8 to TRBJ2-1; the D gene is possibly TRBD2 (6 bases). Germline V lookup: CDR1 SGHVS, CDR2 FQNEAQ. V was cut by 5 bases and J by 7 bases, with 15 bases left in between. This CDR3 comprises 14 residues. CDR3 nucleotide sequence: TGTGCCAGCAGCGTTGTTGAGCGGGCAAATGAGCAGTTCTTC. This sequence encodes CASSVVERANEQFF.

As to this clone: The junction departs from germline at one end; a sequencing error may be responsible. J is TRBJ2-5 and V is TRBV7-2; D is possibly TRBD1 (6 bases). The CDR3 covers 17 residues. In germline, CDR1 is SGHTA, CDR2 FQGNSA. The CDR3 sequence: CASSAQGIRGNQEAQYF. CDR3 nucleotide sequence: TGTGCCAGCAGCGCTCAAGGCATCAGGGGAAATCAAGAGGCCCAGTACTTC.

V and J are TRBV27 and TRBJ1-1, with a tentative D call TRBD1 (5 bases). The CDR3 is made up of 15 amino acids. V lost 2 bases to trimming and J lost 10 bases, with 20 bases between them. Germline CDR1 is MNHEY and CDR2 is SMNVEV (reference sequence). CDR3 amino acids: CASSLMGEGLGVAFF. Written as DNA, the CDR3 is TGTGCCAGCAGTTTAATGGGGGAGGGACTCGGGGTAGCTTTCTTT.

This clone has a single count. This sequence joins TRBV2 and TRBJ1-5; 7 bases line up with TRBD1. V lost 8 bases, J lost 4 bases, and 8 bases stayed unmatched. In germline, CDR1 is SNHLY, CDR2 FYNNEI. The CDR3 loop spans 14 amino acids. The CDR3 DNA follows: TGTGCCAGCGGACGACAGGGTGGGAATCAGCCCCAGCATTTT. Residues: CASGRQGGNQPQHF.

The chain links TRBV27 to TRBJ2-1, with 7 positions matching TRBD1. The CDR3 length is 15 residues. Germline values: CDR1 MNHEY, CDR2 SMNVEV (reference sequence). V was pared by 6 bases and J by 6 bases, with 11 bases of the junction left unmatched. This CDR3 reads CASSFSATGTNEQFF. CDR3 nucleotides: TGTGCCAGCAGCTTTAGCGCGACAGGGACCAATGAGCAGTTCTTC.

This chain joins TRBV3-1 (or the pseudogene TRBV3-2) and TRBJ1-1; 9 bases agree with TRBD1. V lost 3 bases and J lost 12; bases outside the gene matches: 5. Germline V gene lookup returns CDR1 LGHDT and CDR2 YNNKEL (reference sequence). This CDR3 is built from 12 residues. CDR3 sequence (DNA): TGTGCCAGCAGCCACCGGGACAGGGTAACTTTCTTT. Amino acids: CASSHRDRVTFF.

The J gene is TRBJ2-3, the V gene TRBV7-9, with TRBD2 matching over 7 bases. This CDR3 has 15 amino acids. Losses at the gene ends were 4 bases for V and 0 bases for J; bases not matched to a gene: 4. Germline assignment: CDR1 SEHNR and CDR2 FQNEAQ (reference sequence). CDR3 sequence (DNA): TGTGCCAGCAGCTATTTGGGGGGGAGCACAGATACGCAGTATTTT. This sequence encodes CASSYLGGSTDTQYF.

The sample holds a few counts of this clone. The chain uses TRBV6-2 or TRBV6-3 and TRBJ1-5, with D maybe TRBD1 (5 bases). The length of the CDR3 is 14 residues. Germline CDR1 and CDR2: MNHEY and SVGEGT. The V end lost 2 bases, the J end lost 3 bases, and 8 bases lay between the germline ends. The CDR3, as DNA: TGTGCCAGCAGTTACGACAGTCTCAATCAGCCCCAGCATTTT. This gives the protein CASSYDSLNQPQHF.

As concerns this clone: Different DNA sequences within this sample yield the same CDR3. The CDR3 DNA sequence: TGTGCCAGTCGGAGCTCCTATAATTCACCCCTCCACTTT. Protein sequence: CASRSSYNSPLHF. This chain joins TRBV19 and TRBJ1-6; D call uncertain. CDR1 and CDR2 from the germline V gene are LNHDA and SQIVND (reference sequence). Trimming left V 8 bases short and J 0 bases short, with 5 bases between. The CDR3 runs 13 residues. The full variable domain, completed using reference TRBV19 and TRBJ1-6, is DGGITQSPKYLFRKEGQNVTLSCEQNLNHDAMYWYRQDPGQGLRLIYYSQIVNDFQKGDIAEGYSVSREKKESFPLTVTSAQKNPTAFYLCASRSSYNSPLHFGNGTRLTVT.

The chain carries TRBV7-8 and TRBJ2-5, with 8 bases matching TRBD1. This CDR3 comprises 15 residues. Trimming cost V 6 bases and J 4 bases; bases outside gene matches: 10. Per germline, CDR1 SGHVS and CDR2 FQNEAQ. CDR3 sequence reads: CASRPTSGTGETQYF. DNA of the CDR3: TGTGCCAGCAGACCTACCTCCGGGACAGGAGAGACCCAGTACTTC.

The chain is built from TRBV3-1 (or the pseudogene TRBV3-2) and TRBJ1-5; D remains unclear. The CDR3 runs to 13 residues. V was cut by 4 bases and J by 6 bases, with 10 bases left in between. Germline V gene sequence: CDR1 LGHDT, CDR2 YNNKEL (reference sequence). The CDR3 DNA sequence: TGTGCCAGCAGCCCCGGGTTTTTTCAGCCCCAGCATTTT. It yields the protein CASSPGFFQPQHF.

The chain combines TRBV7-9 with TRBJ2-7; D is possibly TRBD1 (5 bases). Trimming took 2 bases from V and 3 from J, leaving 11 bases between them. The germline CDR1 and CDR2 sequences are SEHNR and FQNEAQ (reference sequence). The CDR3 extends over 14 amino acids. Written as DNA, the CDR3 is TGTGCCAGCAGCTTAAGGGCAGGGAACTACGAGCAGTACTTC. Translation: CASSLRAGNYEQYF.

The chain has TRBV30 and TRBJ1-1; D ambiguous. V was trimmed by 4 bases and J by 3 bases, leaving 18 bases between them. Germline values: CDR1 GTSNPN, CDR2 SVGIG (reference sequence). The CDR3 runs to 15 residues. CDR3 DNA: TGTGCCTGGATTTCCCACCTCCAGCGGTACACTGAAGCTTTCTTT. Translating it yields CAWISHLQRYTEAFF.

J is TRBJ2-7 and V is TRBV6-4; 8 positions match TRBD2. The germline gives CDR1 MRHNA, CDR2 SNTAGT. This CDR3 has 15 amino acids. With 2 bases clipped from V and 4 bases from J, the junction kept 7 bases outside the gene matches. Written as DNA, the CDR3 is TGTGCCAGCAGTGACGCCGGGACTAGAGGTTACGAGCAGTACGTC. Translated: CASSDAGTRGYEQYV.

CDR3 in DNA: TGTGCCAGTAGTCCTCAGCAGGGGGCTAACAACTATGGCTACACCTTC. Its protein product is CASSPQQGANNYGYTF. This chain uses TRBV19 with TRBJ1-2; TRBD1 agrees at 8 bases. The V segment lost 5 bases and the J segment 2 bases; nucleotides outside the gene matches: 10. Germline CDR1 and CDR2: LNHDA and SQIVND (reference sequence). There are 16 residues in the CDR3.

This clone was seen just once. The chain carries TRBV10-3 and TRBJ2-7, with a possible D match to TRBD1 (5 bases). Per the germline V gene, CDR1 is ENHRY and CDR2 is SYGVKD. This CDR3 has 12 amino acids. Trimming stripped 4 bases from V and 4 bases from J, with 8 bases between. CDR3 residues: CAISGGAYEQYF. The CDR3 nucleotides are TGTGCCATCAGTGGGGGCGCGTACGAGCAGTACTTC.

This clone was detected only once. The gene calls are TRBV7-9 and TRBJ1-1, with 9 bases that match TRBD1. Germline V gene sequence: CDR1 SEHNR, CDR2 FQNEAQ (reference sequence). The CDR3 totals 13 residues. The junction had 1 base not matched to a gene; V was cut back by 3 bases and J by 5 bases. CDR3 nucleotide sequence: TGTGCCAGCAGCTTTGACAGGGGGACTGAAGCTTTCTTT. This translates into CASSFDRGTEAFF.

This clone was counted a few times. The chain employs TRBV4-3 and TRBJ1-2; D is perhaps TRBD1 (5 bases). V was pared by 3 bases and J by 4 bases, with 15 bases between. This CDR3 region has 15 residues. Germline V gives CDR1 LGHNA, CDR2 YSLEER. CDR3 nucleotides: TGCGCCAGCAGCCAGACGTTAGGGGATTCCTATGGCTACACCTTC. It specifies CASSQTLGDSYGYTF.

The J gene is TRBJ2-1, the V gene TRBV7-2; 10 bases agree with TRBD2. This CDR3 contains 13 residues. The V segment lost 6 bases and the J segment 8 bases; nucleotides outside the gene matches: 4. Germline CDR1 reads SGHTA; CDR2 reads FQGNSA. This chain's CDR3 is CASRSGGAHEQFF. The CDR3 DNA is TGTGCCAGCAGGAGCGGGGGGGCACATGAGCAGTTCTTC.

The rearrangement uses TRBV30 and TRBJ2-1; D is perhaps TRBD2 (6 bases). The CDR3 has 13 residues. V was shortened by 3 bases and J by 5 bases, with 11 bases between the two germline ends. Germline CDR1 reads GTSNPN; CDR2 reads SVGIG (reference sequence). The CDR3 DNA follows: TGTGCCTGGAGCGGGCGGGGCGACAATGAGCAGTTCTTC. This translates into CAWSGRGDNEQFF.

This clone was seen just once. The rearrangement joins TRBV2 to TRBJ1-5, with D perhaps matching TRBD1 (6 bases). CDR1 is SNHLY, CDR2 FYNNEI, per germline. V dropped 5 bases and J dropped 5 bases, with 13 bases sitting between them. The CDR3 is made up of 14 amino acids. The CDR3 region is CASSSNREYQPQHF. CDR3 sequence (DNA): TGTGCCAGCAGTTCGAACAGGGAGTATCAGCCCCAGCATTTT.

This chain joins TRBV13 and TRBJ2-5; TRBD1 matches 10 bases. V was clipped by 5 bases and J by 5 bases; unmatched bases: 14. Germline CDR1 reads PRHDT; CDR2 reads FYEKMQ (reference sequence). The CDR3 is 17 residues long. DNA of the CDR3: TGTGCCAGCAGCACTCAATGGGGGACAGGGGTAGGGGAGACCCAGTACTTC. This encodes CASSTQWGTGVGETQYF.